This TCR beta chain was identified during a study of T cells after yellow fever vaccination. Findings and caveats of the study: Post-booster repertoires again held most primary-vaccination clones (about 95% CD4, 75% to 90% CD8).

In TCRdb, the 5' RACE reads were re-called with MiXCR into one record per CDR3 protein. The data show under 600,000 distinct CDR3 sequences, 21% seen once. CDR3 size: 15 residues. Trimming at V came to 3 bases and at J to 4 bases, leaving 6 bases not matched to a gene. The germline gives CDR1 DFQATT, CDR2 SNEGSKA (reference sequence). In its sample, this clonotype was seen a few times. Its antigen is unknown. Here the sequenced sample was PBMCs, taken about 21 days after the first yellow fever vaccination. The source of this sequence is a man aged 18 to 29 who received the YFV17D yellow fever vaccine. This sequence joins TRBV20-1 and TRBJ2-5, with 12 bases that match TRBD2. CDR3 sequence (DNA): TGCAGTGCTAGTTGGCTAGCGGGGGGGCGAGAGACCCAGTACTTC. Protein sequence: CSASWLAGGRETQYF.